Presented here are 9 T cell receptor beta chains from one specimen sequenced in a study of shared clonotypes between healthy human individuals. Data came from immunoSEQ multiplex PCR; TCRdb stores just in-frame clones and leaves some out. The sample includes some 95,000 clones, about 68% of them seen just once. Source material: memory CD8+ T cells sorted from blood. The subset here: CD45RO+ cells pooled with CCR7-negative TemRA cells. These receptor sequences come from a man aged 25 to 40 in good health.

The chain has TRBV29-1 and TRBJ2-1; TRBD2 aligns across 11 bases. Germline V CDR1 and CDR2: SQVTM, ANQGSEA. The CDR3 loop spans 10 amino acids. With V trimmed by 6 bases and J by 16 bases, 5 bases remained unmatched. The CDR3 sequence: CSVELAGVFF. CDR3 DNA sequence: TGCAGCGTGGAACTAGCGGGAGTTTTCTTC.

This chain joins TRBV15 and TRBJ2-3, with 7 bases identical to TRBD2. CDR3 length: 15 amino acids. Germline V lookup: CDR1 LNHNV, CDR2 YYDKDF (reference sequence). Trimming cost V 6 bases and J 0 bases; bases outside gene matches: 6. The CDR3 loop reads CATRSGTLSTDTQYF. As DNA, the CDR3 is TGTGCCACCAGAAGCGGGACCCTTAGCACAGATACGCAGTATTTT.

The J gene is TRBJ1-2, the V gene TRBV5-1; D is uncertain. Germline CDR1 is SGHRS and CDR2 is YFSETQ. CDR3 length: 15 amino acids. Trimming cost V 0 bases and J 6 bases, with 15 bases left between them. The CDR3 coding sequence is TGCGCCAGCAGCTTGGCCTTCGAGGGTCGAGATGGCTACACCTTC. Residues: CASSLAFEGRDGYTF.

The chain is built from TRBV29-1 and TRBJ1-1; no clear D. V was cut by 6 bases and J by 8 bases, with 13 bases left in between. Germline V CDR1 and CDR2: SQVTM, ANQGSEA. This CDR3 has 11 amino acids. CDR3 protein: CSVTYIGEAFF. The CDR3 bases are TGCAGCGTAACTTATATAGGGGAAGCTTTCTTT.

The chain has TRBV29-1 and TRBJ2-7; TRBD1 or TRBD2 may be the D gene (6 bases each). The V end lost 1 base, the J end lost 0 bases, and 13 bases lay between the germline ends. Germline lookup yields CDR1 SQVTM and CDR2 ANQGSEA. The CDR3 length is 15 residues. As DNA, the CDR3 is TGCAGCGTTGAAGCGGGGGCAGGGAGCTCCTACGAGCAGTACTTC. Protein product: CSVEAGAGSSYEQYF.

This chain connects TRBV4-2 to TRBJ2-1, with TRBD2 matching over 11 bases. The V gene end was trimmed by 6 bases and the J gene end by 9 bases; junction bases not matched to a gene: 7. CDR1 is LGHNA, CDR2 YNFKEQ, per germline. The CDR3 has 14 residues. The CDR3 loop is CASSRTSGGGEQFF. The CDR3 DNA reads TGTGCCAGCAGTCGTACTAGCGGGGGCGGTGAGCAGTTCTTC.

This chain joins TRBV15 and TRBJ2-5; D possibly uses TRBD1 or TRBD2 (5 bases each). The CDR3 runs to 12 residues. The V end was cut by 9 bases, the J end by 3 bases, with 11 bases between. Germline V gene lookup returns CDR1 LNHNV and CDR2 YYDKDF (reference sequence). CDR3: CATRDLEETQYF. CDR3 nucleotides: TGTGCCACTAGGGACCTGGAAGAGACCCAGTACTTC.

The chain recombines TRBV5-1 with TRBJ1-1; a possible D gene is TRBD1 (6 bases). Germline CDR1 reads SGHRS; CDR2 reads YFSETQ. V was pared by 0 bases and J by 5 bases, with 14 bases between. The CDR3 is made up of 15 amino acids. CDR3 bases: TGCGCCAGCAGCTTGGAGGGGGGCGTTGGGACTGAAGCTTTCTTT. It yields the protein CASSLEGGVGTEAFF. Complete variable domain (other parts from reference TRBV5-1 and TRBJ1-1): KAGVTQTPRYLIKTRGQQVTLSCSPISGHRSVSWYQQTPGQGLQFLFEYFSETQRNKGNFPGRFSGRQFSNSRSEMNVSTLELGDSALYLCASSLEGGVGTEAFFGQGTRLTVV.

This chain connects TRBV29-1 to TRBJ2-1; 7 bases are shared with TRBD2. The CDR3 has 18 amino acids. Per germline, CDR1 SQVTM and CDR2 ANQGSEA. V trimming: 5 bases; J trimming: 0 bases; junction bases outside the gene matches: 16. CDR3 in amino acids: CSVLPYRSSGSSYNEQFF. The CDR3, as DNA: TGCAGCGTTCTACCATACCGATCTAGCGGAAGCTCCTACAATGAGCAGTTCTTC.